Listed below are T cell receptor beta chains from one sample, sequenced in a study of blood T cell repertoires in COVID-19. Assay: immunoSEQ multiplex PCR; the TCRdb copy retains only in-frame clones and omits some. The sample has around 57,000 clones; roughly three quarters are singletons. The sample was peripheral blood. The origin of the receptors is a woman in her 70s with acute or convalescent COVID-19. The CDR3 runs from the conserved cysteine through the conserved F or W. The order of the fields is J gene, V gene, clone size, D gene, CDR3 DNA, CDR3 protein. The D gene is left open where the match is weak. Clone size, where shown, is once, few, many, or a class for clones that have expanded.

TRBJ2-7 | TRBV2 | few | - | TGTGCCAGCAGTGACCAGACAGATGACTACGAGCAGTACTTC | CASSDQTDDYEQYF
TRBJ2-2 | TRBV2 | few | TRBD1 | TGTGCCAGCAGTGTTACAGGGGGTCAAGCCGGGGAGCTGTTTTTT | CASSVTGGQAGELFF
TRBJ1-2 | TRBV6-1 | - | TRBD1 | TGTGCCAGCAGTGAGTCGTACGGGACAGGGCAGGGCTACACCTTC | CASSESYGTGQGYTF
TRBJ1-2 | TRBV6-5 | - | - | TGTGCCAGCAGTCGCGCACAGGGTACCTATGGCTACACCTTC | CASSRAQGTYGYTF
TRBJ2-1 | TRBV6-5 | - | - | TGTGCCAGCAGTTACTTGGCGACCGGGGAGCAGTTCTTC | CASSYLATGEQFF
TRBJ2-1 | TRBV11-3 | - | TRBD2 | TGTGCCAGCAGCTTAACGGGACTAGCGGGGCGGGTTGAGCAGTTCTTC | CASSLTGLAGRVEQFF
TRBJ2-7 | TRBV3-1/TRBV3-2 | few | - | TGTGCCAGCAGCCATACAGCTTACGAGCAGTACTTC | CASSHTAYEQYF
TRBJ1-5 | TRBV6-1 | - | TRBD1 | TGTGCCAGCAGTGTACCAGGGGGATATAGCAATCAGCCCCAGCATTTT | CASSVPGGYSNQPQHF
TRBJ2-2 | TRBV11-2 | - | - | TGTGCCAGCGGGGCTTATGGAACAGGGTTCACCGGGGAGCTGTTTTTT | CASGAYGTGFTGELFF
TRBJ1-1 | TRBV5-5 | - | - | TGTGCCAGCAGCTTTTATCCGGGGAACACTGAAGCTTTCTTT | CASSFYPGNTEAFF
TRBJ2-5 | TRBV10-3 | - | TRBD1 | TGTGCCACGAAAGATGGGGGGACAGGACAAGAGACCCAGTACTTC | CATKDGGTGQETQYF
TRBJ2-3 | TRBV5-3 | - | - | TGTGCCAGAAGCTTCGCCTACAGGGCAGATACGCAGTATTTT | CARSFAYRADTQYF
TRBJ1-5 | TRBV2 | - | TRBD1 | TGTGCCAGCAAAATAGGTAGGACAGGGTATTATCAGCCCCAGCATTTT | CASKIGRTGYYQPQHF
TRBJ2-3 | TRBV7-3 | - | TRBD2 | TGTGCCAGCAGCTACCCACTAGCGGTTGGAGATACGCAGTATTTT | CASSYPLAVGDTQYF
TRBJ2-5 | TRBV2 | - | - | TGTGCCAGCAGGGCTGCCCTCGAGACCCAGTACTTC | CASRAALETQYF
TRBJ2-7 | TRBV29-1 | - | TRBD1 | TGCAGCGTTCGGACAGGGGGAATCTACGAGCAGTACTTC | CSVRTGGIYEQYF
TRBJ1-1 | TRBV19 | - | - | TGTGCCAGTATTAACTCGGGGAGAGGAGTCGCTGAAGCTTTCTTT | CASINSGRGVAEAFF
TRBJ2-3 | TRBV5-1 | - | - | TGCGCCAGCAGCTTGGGTATCGGGGAGTCTAGCACAGATACGCAGTATTTT | CASSLGIGESSTDTQYF
TRBJ1-1 | TRBV10-3 | - | TRBD1 | TGTGCCATCAGTGAGGAACTCAGGGGGCGCGGCACTGAAGCTTTCTTT | CAISEELRGRGTEAFF
TRBJ1-1 | TRBV28 | few | - | TGTGCCAGCAGTTTATCGTCCAGGGGGAACACTGAAGCTTTCTTT | CASSLSSRGNTEAFF
TRBJ2-5 | TRBV19 | - | - | TGTGCCAGTAGTTCCCCTAGGGGGTACCAAGAGACCCAGTACTTC | CASSSPRGYQETQYF
TRBJ1-4 | TRBV28 | - | TRBD1 | TGTGCCAGCAGTCCCTTAGGGACAGTCGGGATGCAAGGAAAACTGTTTTTT | CASSPLGTVGMQGKLFF
TRBJ2-1 | TRBV7-6 | - | - | TGTGCCAGCAGCTTCGGGTCAAATGAGCAGTTCTTC | CASSFGSNEQFF
TRBJ2-2 | TRBV18 | - | - | TGTGCCAGCTCACCGGGGCTGGGTACAGCGAACACCGGGGAGCTGTTTTTT | CASSPGLGTANTGELFF
TRBJ1-5 | TRBV3-1/TRBV3-2 | many | - | TGTGCCAGCAGCCCTAGTTGGGGCAATCAGCCCCAGCATTTT | CASSPSWGNQPQHF
TRBJ1-6 | TRBV6-5 | - | - | TGTGCCAGCAGTTACTCGTGGGAGTCCTATAATTCACCCCTCCACTTT | CASSYSWESYNSPLHF
TRBJ2-5 | TRBV7-8 | - | - | TGTGCCAGCAGCTTAGCGCAGGTCGGGGATGGGACCCAGTACTTC | CASSLAQVGDGTQYF
TRBJ2-7 | TRBV6-5 | - | TRBD2 | TGTGCCAGCAGCCAGGCGGGGGCGGGGGGGGAGCAGTACTTC | CASSQAGAGGEQYF
TRBJ1-2 | TRBV6-1 | - | - | TGTGCCAGCAGTGAAAGACGGGATGGCTACACCTTC | CASSERRDGYTF
TRBJ2-1 | TRBV2 | - | - | TGTGCCAGCAGTGAAGATACCGGGGGGCAGTTCTTC | CASSEDTGGQFF
TRBJ1-2 | TRBV6-2/TRBV6-3 | - | - | TGTGCCAGCAGTACGATAGAAGCCTACTGGGGCTACACCTTC | CASSTIEAYWGYTF
TRBJ2-1 | TRBV19 | once | - | TGTGCCAGTAGTCTTACAGGTTTCTCTGCCCTCAATGAGCAGTTCTTC | CASSLTGFSALNEQFF
TRBJ2-5 | TRBV3-1/TRBV3-2 | once | TRBD2 | TGTGCCAGCAGGGAACCCCCTAGCGGGGGGGAGACCCAGTACTTC | CASREPPSGGETQYF
TRBJ2-2 | TRBV11-2 | - | TRBD1 | TGTGCCAGCAGCAAAGGGACAGGGGGCGGGACCGGGGAGCTGTTTTTT | CASSKGTGGGTGELFF
TRBJ1-6 | TRBV19 | - | TRBD1 | TGTGCCAGTAGTCCCGGACAGGGGAACTCACCCCTCCACTTT | CASSPGQGNSPLHF
TRBJ2-7 | TRBV27 | - | - | TGTGCCAGCGGAATTTCAGGGTACGCCTACGAGCAGTACTTC | CASGISGYAYEQYF
TRBJ2-7 | TRBV5-4 | - | TRBD1 | TGTGCCAGCAGTTTCCCAGGGGGAGCCGAGCAGTACTTC | CASSFPGGAEQYF